The 16 T cell receptor beta chains reported below all come from one sample, sequenced in a study of blood T cells in healthy people across ages (dated by TCRdb to about 2015). Receptor amplification or capture employed 5' RACE. The data were produced on an Illumina HiSeq 2500. A second PCR of 7 to 11 cycles was run with a J-beta primer mix and a sample-barcoded 5' primer. TCRdb reworked the public reads: Q25 trimming with fastp, MiXCR clone assembly, productive beta chains retained. Rows with a matching CDR3 protein are joined into one entry that keeps the most common DNA and genes. The sample includes approximately 780,000 distinct CDR3 sequences, with roughly 25% observed a single time. The ten largest clones take up 3% of the sample. The same sample was also used in a study of T cells of mothers and their children.

Sequencing input: blood. These receptors all come from a boy between 5 and 17 years old in good health.

This chain connects TRBV15 to TRBJ1-2; D remains ambiguous. V dropped 1 base and J dropped 5 bases, with 8 bases sitting between them. Germline values: CDR1 LNHNV, CDR2 YYDKDF (reference sequence). The CDR3 has 13 residues. CDR3 loop: CATSRADSYGYTF. As DNA, the CDR3 is TGTGCCACCAGCAGAGCAGATTCGTATGGCTACACCTTC. Looking up the rest from reference TRBV15 and TRBJ1-2 gives the full variable domain: DAMVIQNPRYQVTQFGKPVTLSCSQTLNHNVMYWYQQKSSQAPKLLFHYYDKDFNNEADTPDNFQSRRPNTSFCFLDIRSPGLGDTAMYLCATSRADSYGYTFGSGTRLTVV.

The V gene is TRBV27, the J gene TRBJ2-5; 7 nucleotides line up with TRBD2. The assigned J gene may be wrong: the sequence end matches TRBJ2-7 better. The CDR3 consists of 15 residues. Germline loops: CDR1 MNHEY, CDR2 SMNVEV (reference sequence). For the CDR3, the DNA is TGTGCCAGCAGCCCGGGGGGAATGGTAATCTACGAGCAGTACTTC. It codes for CASSPGGMVIYEQYF.

The chain carries TRBV2 and TRBJ2-5; D not certain. The J call may not be correct, given that the DNA end is closer to TRBJ2-7. Germline V gene data show CDR1 as SNHLY and CDR2 as FYNNEI. This CDR3 is built from 13 residues. In DNA form, the CDR3 reads TGTGCCAGCAGCCTAAGACTTGGGGACGAGCAGTACTTC. Its translation is CASSLRLGDEQYF.

The chain is built from TRBV11-2 and TRBJ1-1, with 7 bases lining up with TRBD1. The CDR3 loop spans 14 amino acids. V shed 4 bases, J shed 7 bases, and the junction held 9 bases outside the gene matches. The germline CDR1 and CDR2 sequences are SGHAT and FQNNGV. Written as DNA, the CDR3 is TGTGCCAGCAGCTCCGACAGGGCGGTAGGTGAAGCTTTCTTT. This translates into CASSSDRAVGEAFF. Complete variable domain (other parts from reference TRBV11-2 and TRBJ1-1): EAGVAQSPRYKIIEKRQSVAFWCNPISGHATLYWYQQILGQGPKLLIQFQNNGVVDDSQLPKDRFSAERLKGVDSTLKIQPAKLEDSAVYLCASSSDRAVGEAFFGQGTRLTVV.

The sample holds a few counts of this clonotype. The rearrangement uses TRBV14 and TRBJ2-1, with TRBD1 matching 7 bases. CDR1 and CDR2 from the germline V gene are SGHDN and FVKESK. This CDR3 is built from 16 residues. Unmatched junction bases numbered 9, after V lost 4 bases and J lost 3 bases. This CDR3 reads CASSPSGTDFYNEQFF. CDR3 nucleotides: TGTGCCAGCAGCCCGTCCGGGACAGACTTCTACAATGAGCAGTTCTTC.

The table lists this clonotype with a few counts. The chain employs TRBV20-1 and TRBJ2-5, with D perhaps assigned TRBD1 or TRBD2 (5 bases each). The end of the DNA fits TRBJ2-7 better, so the J call may be wrong. CDR3 length: 13 amino acids. Germline V lookup: CDR1 DFQATT, CDR2 SNEGSKA (reference sequence). The CDR3 nucleotides are TGCAGTGCTCTCCGGGGACCGAGACACGAGCAGTACTTC. Amino acid sequence: CSALRGPRHEQYF.

The chain carries TRBV18 and TRBJ2-1; D remains ambiguous. Trimming shortened V by 2 bases and J by 5 bases, and 7 bases separated the two germline ends. The CDR3 extends over 13 amino acids. In germline, CDR1 is KGHSH, CDR2 LQKENI. The CDR3 sequence: CASSPVVDNEQFF. The CDR3 DNA reads TGTGCCAGCTCACCAGTAGTGGACAATGAGCAGTTCTTC. The full variable domain, its missing parts supplied by reference TRBV18 and TRBJ2-1, is NAGVMQNPRHLVRRRGQEARLRCSPMKGHSHVYWYRQLPEEGLKFMVYLQKENIIDESGMPKERFSAEFPKEGPSILRIQQVVRGDSAAYFCASSPVVDNEQFFGPGTRLTVL.

This sequence joins TRBV9 and TRBJ2-1; D not certain. The CDR3 covers 15 residues. V was clipped by 3 bases and J by 2 bases, with 12 bases between them. The germline V gene has CDR1 SGDLS and CDR2 YYNGEE. The chain's CDR3 is CASSAETVAYNEQFF. CDR3 DNA: TGTGCCAGCAGCGCAGAGACGGTAGCCTACAATGAGCAGTTCTTC.

The chain is built from TRBV12-3 or TRBV12-4 and TRBJ2-3; 7 positions match TRBD1. The CDR3 length is 15 residues. Trimming cost V 5 bases and J 2 bases; bases outside gene matches: 7. CDR3 loop: CASSPLQGYTDTQYF. The DNA of the CDR3 is TGTGCCAGCAGTCCCCTACAGGGGTACACAGATACGCAGTATTTT.

The chain joins TRBV9 to TRBJ2-3, with a possible D match to TRBD2 (6 bases). V was cut by 0 bases and J by 3 bases, with 11 bases left in between. The V gene's germline CDR1 is SGDLS and CDR2 YYNGEE. The CDR3 contains 15 residues. The chain's CDR3 is CASSVGGVRTDTQYF. The CDR3 coding sequence is TGTGCCAGCAGCGTAGGCGGGGTACGGACAGATACGCAGTATTTT.

This clonotype was seen once. The CDR3 loop reads CASSQVRVAYQETQYF. CDR3 DNA sequence: TGTGCCAGCAGCCAAGTACGGGTAGCCTATCAAGAGACCCAGTACTTC. The V call is TRBV3-1, the J call TRBJ2-5; D unclear. Germline CDR1 LGHDT, CDR2 YNNKEL (reference sequence). Trimming pared 1 base from V and 2 bases from J, leaving 14 bases between. This CDR3 is built from 16 residues.

Ten or more counts support this clonotype. CDR3 coding DNA: TGTGCCAGCTCACCAGGGGAGGGCTACGAGCAGTACTTC. It encodes CASSPGEGYEQYF. The V call is TRBV18, the J call TRBJ2-7, with 7 bases identical to TRBD2. The V segment lost 2 bases and the J segment 3 bases; nucleotides outside the gene matches: 1. Germline V gives CDR1 KGHSH, CDR2 LQKENI. The CDR3 is 13 residues long.

This chain connects TRBV5-4 to TRBJ2-1; a weak D match, TRBD2 (5 bases). V lost 0 bases to trimming and J lost 1 base, with 11 bases between them. The CDR3 length is 16 residues. Per the germline V gene, CDR1 is SGHNT and CDR2 is YYREEE (reference sequence). This chain's CDR3 is CASSLGRAGSYNEQFF. Here the CDR3 DNA reads TGTGCCAGCAGCTTGGGGCGGGCCGGATCCTACAATGAGCAGTTCTTC. The full variable domain, with the rest looked up from reference TRBV5-4 and TRBJ2-1, is ETGVTQSPTHLIKTRGQQVTLRCSSQSGHNTVSWYQQALGQGPQFIFQYYREEENGRGNFPPRFSGLQFPNYSSELNVNALELDDSALYLCASSLGRAGSYNEQFFGPGTRLTVL.

Note on this clonotype: At one end, the junction sequence differs from germline, possibly due to a read error. The chain is built from TRBV12-3 or TRBV12-4 and TRBJ1-3, with D tentatively TRBD1 (6 bases). This CDR3 has 16 amino acids. The CDR3 spells CASRELQGSSGNTIYF. DNA of the CDR3: TGTGCCAGCAGAGAACTGCAGGGGTCCTCTGGAAACACAATATATTTT.

V and J are TRBV14 and TRBJ2-3, with a possible D match to TRBD2 (6 bases). Trimming removed 3 bases at V and 4 bases at J, with 11 bases between. From germline, CDR1 is SGHDN and CDR2 FVKESK. The CDR3 spans 14 residues. The CDR3 coding sequence is TGTGCCAGCAGCCACCCCGGGGGACCAGATACGCAGTATTTT. Encoded protein: CASSHPGGPDTQYF.

The rearrangement joins TRBV10-3 to TRBJ2-7; 7 nucleotides match TRBD1. The length of the CDR3 is 12 residues. CDR1 and CDR2 from the germline V gene are ENHRY and SYGVKD. Losses at the gene ends were 10 bases for V and 5 bases for J; bases not matched to a gene: 8. The CDR3 sequence is CATQDRFNEQYF. CDR3 DNA sequence: TGTGCCACCCAGGACAGGTTCAACGAGCAGTACTTC.